Given below is one T cell receptor (beta chain) in context. Antigen: not known. This entry belongs to a study of graft-versus-host responses after intestinal transplantation. Study-level results: Present in recipient marrow, GvH clones included some that appeared first in ileum or blood.

Data came from immunoSEQ multiplex PCR; TCRdb stores just in-frame clones and leaves some out. This sample has over 80,000 clones; 85% to 95% occur once, and the top ten carry roughly 0.43%. The sequencing here drew on unstimulated CD8+ T cells sorted from spleen or lymph node cells, taken before transplant. This receptor was obtained from a human donor who was the organ donor for an intestinal transplant.

CDR3 sequence: CASSGRDSYEQYF. CDR3 nucleotide sequence: TGTGCCAGCAGCGGCCGGGACTCCTACGAGCAGTACTTC. This chain links TRBV5-4 with TRBJ2-7, with D possibly TRBD2 on 5 matching bases. V was trimmed by 4 bases and J by 0 bases, leaving 8 bases between them. The CDR3 has 13 amino acids. CDR1 and CDR2 from the germline V gene are SGHNT and YYREEE (reference sequence).